This T cell receptor (beta chain) was observed in a study of OX40 agonist ivuxolimab in advanced cancers. Profiling relied on immunoSEQ multiplex PCR, and the TCRdb table lists in-frame clones only, not all of them. The table has around 80,000 clones, approximately 84% seen once. Per germline, CDR1 GTSNPN and CDR2 SVGIG (reference sequence). This CDR3 spans 13 amino acids. The V end was cut by 0 bases, the J end by 3 bases, with 6 bases between. The study's findings and limits: Those patients achieving a partial response at 0.1-3.0 mg/kg showed among the lowest clonal expansion.

As to this clone: The antigen is undetermined.

This chain uses TRBV30 with TRBJ1-5, with D unresolved. The source was CD4+ or CD8+ T cells sorted from blood, collected in a trial of the OX40 agonist ivuxolimab. This receptor was obtained from an adult with an advanced solid tumor such as melanoma, head and neck, liver or kidney cancer. CDR3 region: CAWSVQTNQPQHF. CDR3 in DNA: TGTGCCTGGAGTGTACAGACCAATCAGCCCCAGCATTTT.